This T cell receptor (beta chain) stems from a study of blood T cell repertoires in COVID-19 (dated by TCRdb to 2020 to 2021). Study-level background: Samples from collaborators originated in the United States, Italy and Spain and spanned both the acute and convalescent phases of COVID-19. The prospective study material was composed of cDNA or gDNA derived from T cells, B-cell-depleted T cells, or PBMCs. Sample metadata almost always included a de-identified subject ID, COVID-19 status, age in years and sex. Where available, HLA class I and class II types were obtained from metadata supplied by the sample provider rather than from assay-based typing. The dataset comprised deeply sampled blood TCRbeta repertoires from subjects exposed to, actively infected with, or recovered from COVID-19. The repertoires were released in a freely available public database intended as a resource for research on the immune response to SARS-CoV-2. The samples were drawn from the first 160 participants of the ongoing ImmuneRACE study and from 1,200 or so subjects provided by 6 global collaborators.

The immunoSEQ Assay, a bias-controlled multiplex PCR, was used to amplify TCRbeta CDR3 regions from genomic DNA. The published analysis was carried out like this. Within the assay, amplification of reference gene primers was used to estimate how many nucleated cells each sample contained. Sequence reads were collapsed and filtered to measure the absolute abundance of every unique TCRbeta CDR3 rearrangement. For each sample, productive Simpson clonality was calculated as the square root of Simpson's diversity index across productive rearrangements. This is the immuneACCESS table as TCRdb keeps it, with only in-frame sequences that have V and J called. A part of the clones is gone; compared with another copy, unresolved V genes explain less than half, and the rest is unexplained. V and J calls and clone size follow that table, whereas D and trimming were derived from the DNA. The sample profile shows over 100,000 clones; around four fifths of them were found once. Jointly, the top ten make up 7% to 9.5% of the sample.

The full study reports these points: The quantity of clinical and demographic metadata differed by source and by participant and was supplied without curation.

Each collaborating institution followed its own protocols to collect whole blood in K2EDTA tubes. For TCRbeta analysis, collaborator samples were shipped as frozen whole blood, as isolated PBMCs, or as DNA extracted from either sample type. The CDR3 spans 15 residues, from the cysteine through the phenylalanine. The CDR3 DNA has 45 bases and is translated from base 1. From V the trimming removes 5 bases and from J it removes 10 bases, while the gene matches leave 13 bases of the junction unaccounted for. The germline V gene sets CDR1 to MDHEN and CDR2 to SYDVKM. Comment on this clone: Its antigen specificity is not known. Per-base quality was not reported, and no clone a single base away is much larger than it.

The V and J genes are TRBV28 and TRBJ2-1; 8 central nucleotides agree with TRBD1. Sequenced input: peripheral blood. The sequence was obtained from a man aged 65 to 85 with acute or convalescent COVID-19. This receptor has the CDR3 CASSPPGTGGNEQFF. Read as DNA, the sequence is TGTGCCAGCAGTCCGCCCGGGACAGGCGGAAACGAGCAGTTCTTC.